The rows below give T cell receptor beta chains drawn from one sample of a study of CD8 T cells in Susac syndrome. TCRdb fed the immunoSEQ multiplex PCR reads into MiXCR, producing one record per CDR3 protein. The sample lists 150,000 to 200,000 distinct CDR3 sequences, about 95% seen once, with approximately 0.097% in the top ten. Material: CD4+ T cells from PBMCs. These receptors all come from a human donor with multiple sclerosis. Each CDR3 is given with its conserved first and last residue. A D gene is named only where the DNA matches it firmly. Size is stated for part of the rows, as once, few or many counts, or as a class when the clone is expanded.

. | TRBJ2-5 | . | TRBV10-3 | TGTGCCACCGAGGGCAGCGAGGGGGAGACCCAGTACTTC | CATEGSEGETQYF
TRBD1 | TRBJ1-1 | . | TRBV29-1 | TGCAGCGTTGGAGGTATGGACAGGGGTGCTTTCTTT | CSVGGMDRGAFF
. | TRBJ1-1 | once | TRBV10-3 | TGTGCCATCAAGCCCGATAAGGGGATAACTGAAGCTTTCTTT | CAIKPDKGITEAFF
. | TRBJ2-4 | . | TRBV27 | TGTGCCAGCAGTCCCCTAGAACGCGACATTCAGTACTTC | CASSPLERDIQYF
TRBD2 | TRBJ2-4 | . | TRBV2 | TGTGCCAGCAGTGACCGCTTGCGGGGGGCTTTAGCCAAAAACATTCAGTACTTC | CASSDRLRGALAKNIQYF
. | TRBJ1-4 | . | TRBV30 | TGTGCCGGGACCTTCCCGGGGGTTGAAAAACTGTTTTTT | CAGTFPGVEKLFF
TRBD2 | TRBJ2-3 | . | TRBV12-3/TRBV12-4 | TGTGCCAGCACCCCGGAATGGGGACTAGCGGGAGGGACAGATACGCAGTATTTT | CASTPEWGLAGGTDTQYF
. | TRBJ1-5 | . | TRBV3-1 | TGTGCCAGCAGCCAAGCGGTAAATCAGCCCCAGCATTTT | CASSQAVNQPQHF
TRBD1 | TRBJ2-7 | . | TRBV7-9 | TGTGCCAGCAGCCTGGGACAGGCGTTCGGCGAGCAGTACTTC | CASSLGQAFGEQYF
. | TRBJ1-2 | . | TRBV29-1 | TGCAGCGTTGAACTTACCTCTTCTGGCTACACCTTC | CSVELTSSGYTF
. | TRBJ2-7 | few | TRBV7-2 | TGTGCCAGCAGCTGGCTAGCAAGGGAGCAGTACTTC | CASSWLAREQYF
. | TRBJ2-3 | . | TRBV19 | TGTGCCAGTAGCAATCCCCCCGCAGATACGCAGTATTTT | CASSNPPADTQYF
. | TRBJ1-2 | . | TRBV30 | TGTGCCTGGAGTGTGCGAGGGACGGATGGCTACACCTTC | CAWSVRGTDGYTF
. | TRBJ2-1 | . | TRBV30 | TGTGCCTGGGGGAAACCGAATGAGCAGTTCTTC | CAWGKPNEQFF